The rows below give T cell receptor beta chains drawn from one sample of a study of siplizumab effects on memory and regulatory T cells. The table came from immunoSEQ multiplex PCR; TCRdb's copy has only in-frame clones and leaves some out. Of approximately 82,000 clones in the sample, around 90% were seen once. Sequencing was performed on Tregs sorted from blood. The source of these receptors is a human donor in good health. The CDR3 runs from the conserved cysteine through the conserved F or W. A D gene is named only where the DNA matches it firmly. Clone size is shown for a subset of rows, as once, few, many or a class of expanded clone.

d_gene	j_gene	abundance	v_gene	CDR3nt	CDR3aa
.	TRBJ2-1	.	TRBV7-9	TGTGCCAGCAGCTTAGGGCCAGGGAATGAGCAGTTCTTC	CASSLGPGNEQFF
.	TRBJ2-5	.	TRBV10-3	TGTGCCATCAGTGAGTCGACGACAGCGGTAGAGACCCAGTACTTC	CAISESTTAVETQYF
.	TRBJ2-7	once	TRBV18	TGTGCCAGCTCAGAACAAGGTCCCTACGAGCAGTACTTC	CASSEQGPYEQYF
TRBD2	TRBJ2-5	once	TRBV19	TGTGCCAGTAGTATAGGTACGGGGGGACAAGAGACCCAGTACTTC	CASSIGTGGQETQYF
TRBD2	TRBJ2-1	.	TRBV7-8	TGTGCCAGCAGCTTACCAGGGACTAGAAGTGAGCAGTTCTTC	CASSLPGTRSEQFF
.	TRBJ1-2	.	TRBV19	TGTGCCAGTAGTGAGTCAGGGTACGGCTACACCTTC	CASSESGYGYTF
.	TRBJ2-2	.	TRBV18	TGTGCCAGCTCACCGGGACGTCAGAACCCCGGGGAGCTGTTTTTT	CASSPGRQNPGELFF
.	TRBJ1-5	.	TRBV6-5	TGTGCCAGCAGTTACTCTGCCGGACAGCCCCAGCATTTT	CASSYSAGQPQHF
.	TRBJ1-5	few	TRBV6-5	TGTGCCAGCAGTAATAGCAATCAGCCCCAGCATTTT	CASSNSNQPQHF
TRBD1	TRBJ2-5	.	TRBV6-5	TGTGCCAGCAGTATCGACAGGGCAGAGACCCAGTACTTC	CASSIDRAETQYF
.	TRBJ1-4	few	TRBV19	TGTGCCTCGTGTCTCAGTTCTAATGAAAAACTGTTTTTT	CASCLSSNEKLFF
TRBD1	TRBJ1-1	.	TRBV19	TGTGCCAGTAGTGCAACAGGGGCCAGGGCGAACACTGAAGCTTTCTTT	CASSATGARANTEAFF
TRBD1	TRBJ2-2	.	TRBV6-1	TGTGCCAGCAGTGAGCCAAAGACAGGGAAGCTGTTTTTT	CASSEPKTGKLFF
.	TRBJ1-5	.	TRBV4-2	TGTGCCAGCAGCCAATACACAGGGTGGAGTCAGCCCCAGCATTTT	CASSQYTGWSQPQHF
TRBD2	TRBJ2-7	.	TRBV27	TGTGCCAGCAGTCCTAGCGGGGGGATAACCTACGAGCAGTACTTC	CASSPSGGITYEQYF
.	TRBJ1-2	few	TRBV29-1	TGCAGCGCCGAGGGCCGAAACTATGGCTACACCTTC	CSAEGRNYGYTF
.	TRBJ2-3	.	TRBV5-1	TGCGCCAGCAGCCCTCCGGGGGGCCCGGGAGATACGCAGTATTTT	CASSPPGGPGDTQYF
TRBD2	TRBJ2-5	.	TRBV7-2	TGTGCCAGCAGCTTGGATAGCGGGGGCGGGGGAGAGACCCAGTACTTC	CASSLDSGGGGETQYF
.	TRBJ1-5	.	TRBV7-9	TGTGCCAGCAGCTTAGGGTCAGGGGATCAGCCCCAGCATTTT	CASSLGSGDQPQHF
.	TRBJ1-2	.	TRBV7-9	TGTGCCAGCTCCAGGACGGACTATGGCTACACCTTC	CASSRTDYGYTF
.	TRBJ1-2	.	TRBV7-9	TGTGCCAGCAGCCCCTCCTATGGCTACACCTTC	CASSPSYGYTF
.	TRBJ1-2	.	TRBV27	TGTGCCAGCAGTTCGCAGACTAGACACTATGGCTACACCTTC	CASSSQTRHYGYTF
.	TRBJ2-4	few	TRBV29-1	TGCAGCGTTGATCCGGGCGGGGGCAACATTCAGTACTTC	CSVDPGGGNIQYF
.	TRBJ2-1	.	TRBV6-5	TGTGCCAGCCGTGGGTACAATGAGCAGTTCTTC	CASRGYNEQFF
.	TRBJ2-5	.	TRBV7-9	TGTGCCAGCAGCTTATTCTGGTCTTTGGCTCTAGACGGTGAGACCCAGTACTTC	CASSLFWSLALDGETQYF
.	TRBJ2-3	once	TRBV9	TGTGCCAGCAGCCAAAGGGACGGAATCACAGATACGCAGTATTTT	CASSQRDGITDTQYF
.	TRBJ1-2	.	TRBV13	TGTGCCAGCAGCTTAGGTGACAGACAACTCAACTATGGCTACACCTTC	CASSLGDRQLNYGYTF
.	TRBJ2-3	.	TRBV7-2	TGTGCCAGCAACGGGGATAGCACAGATACGCAGTATTTT	CASNGDSTDTQYF